This record looks at one T cell receptor beta chain sequence and its context. These data originate in a study of blood T cell repertoires in COVID-19. The overall study: Collection of acute and convalescent COVID-19 samples took place in the United States, Italy and Spain. In each case, the material was cDNA or gDNA derived from T cells, B-cell-depleted T cells, or PBMCs.

As handled by the study authors: Nucleated cell number was recorded as an estimate derived from reference gene primer amplification. TCRdb's copy holds only in-frame clones and misses some; the assay was immunoSEQ multiplex PCR. Clonal size and the V and J genes are those of that table, whereas D and trimming came from the DNA. Among 200,000 to 300,000 clones listed, 75% to 85% were seen once. V was cut by 10 bases and J by 6 bases, with 18 bases left in between. CDR3 length: 13 amino acids. Source material: peripheral blood. This clonotype originated in a man aged 40-49 years who had recovered from COVID-19. This chain joins TRBV12-3 or TRBV12-4 and TRBJ1-2, with no clear D. The CDR3 is CATRRSSGNGYTF. Here the CDR3 DNA reads TGTGCCACGCGACGGAGCTCCGGGAATGGCTACACCTTC.